The 23 T cell receptor beta chains below all came from one sample that was sequenced in a study of control samples from healthy donors and cancer patients. Sequencing was performed with immunoSEQ multiplex PCR; in TCRdb, only in-frame clones are kept and a portion is missing. The sample has around 110,000 clones; 80% to 90% are singletons. The specimen sequenced was PBMCs. Receptor source: a woman aged 50 to 60 with colorectal cancer.

This sequence joins TRBV9 and TRBJ1-1; TRBD1 might be the D (5 bases). The CDR3 length is 15 residues. The ends were cut back, 0 bases at V and 4 bases at J, with 13 bases in the middle. Germline values: CDR1 SGDLS, CDR2 YYNGEE. CDR3 nucleotides: TGTGCCAGCAGCGTAGGTTCAGGGTCAAGCACTGAAGCTTTCTTT. Translated, it gives CASSVGSGSSTEAFF.

Written as DNA, the CDR3 is TGCGCCAGCAGCTTGGGGAGCAGTAACTATGGCTACACCTTC. This translates into CASSLGSSNYGYTF. This chain uses TRBV5-1 with TRBJ1-2; D call uncertain. Per germline, CDR1 SGHRS and CDR2 YFSETQ. V was trimmed by 0 bases and J by 1 base, leaving 7 bases between them. The CDR3 covers 14 residues. The complete variable domain, with remaining parts taken from reference TRBV5-1 and TRBJ1-2, reads KAGVTQTPRYLIKTRGQQVTLSCSPISGHRSVSWYQQTPGQGLQFLFEYFSETQRNKGNFPGRFSGRQFSNSRSEMNVSTLELGDSALYLCASSLGSSNYGYTFGSGTRLTVV.

The genes are TRBV5-1 and TRBJ2-3, with 8 positions matching TRBD1. V lost 0 bases to trimming and J lost 6 bases; unmatched junction nucleotides: 6. Looked up from germline, CDR1 is SGHRS and CDR2 is YFSETQ. The CDR3 covers 15 residues. CDR3 bases: TGCGCCAGCAGCTTGGTGACAGGGGCGCAGGATACGCAGTATTTT. Residues: CASSLVTGAQDTQYF.

This chain links TRBV19 with TRBJ1-6; D is unresolved. The CDR3 length is 14 residues. From germline, CDR1 is LNHDA and CDR2 SQIVND (reference sequence). V was cut by 7 bases and J by 0 bases, with 7 bases left in between. CDR3 in DNA: TGTGCCAGTAACCGGGACTCCTATAATTCACCCCTCCACTTT. Protein product: CASNRDSYNSPLHF.

The rearrangement uses TRBV25-1 and TRBJ1-1; D uncertain. The CDR3 sequence is 14 residues long. The germline gives CDR1 MGHDK, CDR2 SYGVNS. V lost 3 bases and J 5 bases, leaving 13 bases between the germline ends. CDR3 DNA: TGTGCCAGCAGTGATATTCAAACGGGGACTGAAGCTTTCTTT. Protein sequence: CASSDIQTGTEAFF.

This clone was seen just once. V is TRBV28 and J is TRBJ2-1; 7 bases line up with TRBD1. The germline V gene has CDR1 MDHEN and CDR2 SYDVKM. The CDR3 length is 13 residues. V lost 6 bases to trimming and J lost 9 bases; unmatched junction nucleotides: 8. The CDR3 DNA is TGTGCCAGCAGGCGACAGGGTGTGGGTGAGCAGTTCTTC. It is translated as CASRRQGVGEQFF.

The CDR3 DNA reads as TGTGCCAGCAGTGAAGGGCTCCCTGGAAACACCATATATTTT. It is translated as CASSEGLPGNTIYF. The chain has TRBV6-1 and TRBJ1-3, with no clear D. The germline V gene encodes CDR1 MNHNS and CDR2 SASEGT. The CDR3 length is 14 residues. With 1 base removed from V and 2 bases from J, the gap between germline ends came to 6 bases.

The rearrangement joins TRBV5-1 to TRBJ1-2; 10 bases fit TRBD1. Germline CDR1 and CDR2: SGHRS and YFSETQ. With V trimmed by 4 bases and J by 4 bases, 10 bases remained unmatched. The length of the CDR3 is 16 residues. The CDR3 here is CASSIRGTGVAYGYTF. DNA for the CDR3: TGCGCCAGCAGCATACGAGGGACAGGGGTCGCCTATGGCTACACCTTC.

The chain has TRBV28 and TRBJ1-1; D is uncertain. Between the trimmed V and J ends, which lost 3 bases and 8 bases, there was a span of 7 bases. This CDR3 is built from 11 residues. CDR1 MDHEN and CDR2 SYDVKM come from the germline V gene. CDR3 DNA sequence: TGTGCCAGCAGTTTTGCCGGGGAAGCTTTCTTT. Translating gives CASSFAGEAFF.

In this sample, this clone turned up once. This sequence joins TRBV5-8 and TRBJ1-3, with TRBD1 as a possible D gene (6 bases). The CDR3 sequence is 15 residues long. Trimming took 6 bases from V and 0 from J, leaving 13 bases between them. Germline lookup yields CDR1 SGHTS and CDR2 YDEGEE. The CDR3 loop is CASNPGHLSGNTIYF. DNA for the CDR3: TGTGCCAGCAACCCGGGACACCTCTCTGGAAACACCATATATTTT.

The gene calls are TRBV7-2 and TRBJ2-1; 9 nucleotides line up with TRBD2. With 0 bases clipped from V and 4 bases from J, the junction kept 7 bases outside the gene matches. This CDR3 is 17 amino acids long. Germline V lookup: CDR1 SGHTA, CDR2 FQGNSA. CDR3 amino acids: CASSLAVSGGPYNEQFF. The CDR3 nucleotides read TGTGCCAGCAGCTTAGCTGTTAGCGGGGGCCCGTACAATGAGCAGTTCTTC.

This clone appeared a single time. The rearrangement joins TRBV19 to TRBJ1-6; D may be TRBD1 (5 bases). The CDR3 consists of 14 residues. Germline CDR1 and CDR2: LNHDA and SQIVND (reference sequence). V lost 5 bases and J lost 6, with 11 bases in between. In DNA, the CDR3 is TGTGCCAGTAGTTTGACAGATTTTAATTCACCCCTCCACTTT. It yields the protein CASSLTDFNSPLHF.

V gene TRBV7-9 combines with J gene TRBJ2-3; D unresolved. CDR3 size: 15 residues. The V and J ends lost 6 bases and 0 bases respectively, with 13 bases between them. In germline, CDR1 is SEHNR, CDR2 FQNEAQ (reference sequence). The CDR3 spells CASSPSTRSTDTQYF. The CDR3, as DNA: TGTGCCAGCAGTCCCTCCACGCGAAGCACAGATACGCAGTATTTT.

V is TRBV2 and J is TRBJ1-3; D remains ambiguous. This CDR3 is built from 14 residues. From germline, CDR1 is SNHLY and CDR2 FYNNEI. Trimming shortened V by 6 bases and J by 4 bases, and 13 bases separated the two germline ends. The CDR3 spells CASRPYASGNTIYF. DNA of the CDR3: TGTGCCAGCAGACCCTACGCGAGCGGAAACACCATATATTTT. The whole variable domain, filled in from reference TRBV2 and TRBJ1-3, reads EPEVTQTPSHQVTQMGQEVILRCVPISNHLYFYWYRQILGQKVEFLVSFYNNEISEKSEIFDDQFSVERPDGSNFTLKIRSTKLEDSAMYFCASRPYASGNTIYFGEGSWLTVV.

The chain employs TRBV5-5 and TRBJ2-7; TRBD1 might be the D (6 bases). CDR3 size: 15 residues. V was shortened by 4 bases and J by 3 bases, with 17 bases between the two germline ends. Germline V gene lookup returns CDR1 SGHKS and CDR2 YYEKEE (reference sequence). For the CDR3, the DNA is TGTGCCAGCAGCCTGGGGGCTAGAGGTATCTACGAGCAGTACTTC. This encodes CASSLGARGIYEQYF.

The chain has TRBV19 and TRBJ1-5, with D hard to call. CDR1 LNHDA and CDR2 SQIVND come from the germline V gene (reference sequence). V was cut by 1 base and J by 5 bases, with 6 bases left in between. The CDR3 totals 13 residues. The CDR3 protein is CASSIVPDQPQHF. The CDR3 DNA reads TGTGCCAGTAGTATAGTTCCGGATCAGCCCCAGCATTTT.

The CDR3 DNA reads TGTGCCAGCAGTGTATTCCGGGGCTTACAGAATGAAAAACTGTTTTTT. Translation: CASSVFRGLQNEKLFF. This chain links TRBV2 with TRBJ1-4, with D perhaps matching TRBD1 (5 bases). V dropped 4 bases and J dropped 5 bases, with 17 bases sitting between them. The germline CDR1 and CDR2 sequences are SNHLY and FYNNEI. The CDR3 is made up of 16 amino acids.

This chain uses TRBV5-1 with TRBJ1-2; the D gene is possibly TRBD1 (6 bases). CDR1 and CDR2 from the germline V gene are SGHRS and YFSETQ. The CDR3 runs to 14 residues. V was shortened by 7 bases and J by 3 bases, with 16 bases between the two germline ends. The CDR3 region has the DNA TGCGCCAGCTCACAGGGTTCGCTTGACTATGGCTACACCTTC. Amino acid sequence: CASSQGSLDYGYTF.

V is TRBV6-5 and J is TRBJ2-7; 9 bases map to TRBD2. Germline CDR1 MNHEY, CDR2 SVGAGI. CDR3 length: 16 residues. V dropped 4 bases and J dropped 2; count of bases not matched to a gene: 9. As DNA, the CDR3 is TGTGCCAGCAGTTCCTCCCCGGCTAGCGGGGCCTACGAGCAGTACTTC. Translated, it gives CASSSSPASGAYEQYF.

This sequence joins TRBV5-1 and TRBJ1-3, with TRBD1 matching 9 bases. V trimming: 5 bases; J trimming: 0 bases; junction bases outside the gene matches: 6. CDR3 length: 16 residues. CDR1 and CDR2 (germline): SGHRS, YFSETQ. The CDR3 reads CASSMDRGGSGNTIYF. CDR3 nucleotides: TGCGCCAGCAGTATGGACAGGGGAGGCTCTGGAAACACCATATATTTT.

The gene calls are TRBV2 and TRBJ2-1; D is perhaps TRBD2 (5 bases). Germline CDR1 SNHLY, CDR2 FYNNEI. CDR3 length equals 13 residues. Trimming pared 6 bases from V and 6 bases from J, leaving 12 bases between. Here the CDR3 DNA reads TGTGCCAGCAGACCGGACTGGCTCAATGAGCAGTTCTTC. Translation: CASRPDWLNEQFF. Full variable domain (outside the CDR3, taken from reference TRBV2 and TRBJ2-1): EPEVTQTPSHQVTQMGQEVILRCVPISNHLYFYWYRQILGQKVEFLVSFYNNEISEKSEIFDDQFSVERPDGSNFTLKIRSTKLEDSAMYFCASRPDWLNEQFFGPGTRLTVL.

CDR3 bases: TGTGCCAGCAGTCGGACTAGGTCGAACAATGAGCAGTTCTTC. It translates to CASSRTRSNNEQFF. This chain links TRBV6-1 with TRBJ2-1; 7 bases align to TRBD2. This CDR3 has 14 amino acids. Germline CDR1 is MNHNS and CDR2 is SASEGT. V dropped 5 bases and J dropped 5; count of bases not matched to a gene: 6.

The CDR3 DNA reads as TGTGCCAGCAGTGGTACAGGGGGCTCTAGCTCCTATAATTCACCCCTCCACTTT. It yields the protein CASSGTGGSSSYNSPLHF. The chain joins TRBV2 to TRBJ1-6; the match to TRBD1 covers 9 bases. With 4 bases clipped from V and 0 bases from J, the junction kept 7 bases outside the gene matches. This CDR3 region has 18 residues. Germline lookup yields CDR1 SNHLY and CDR2 FYNNEI.